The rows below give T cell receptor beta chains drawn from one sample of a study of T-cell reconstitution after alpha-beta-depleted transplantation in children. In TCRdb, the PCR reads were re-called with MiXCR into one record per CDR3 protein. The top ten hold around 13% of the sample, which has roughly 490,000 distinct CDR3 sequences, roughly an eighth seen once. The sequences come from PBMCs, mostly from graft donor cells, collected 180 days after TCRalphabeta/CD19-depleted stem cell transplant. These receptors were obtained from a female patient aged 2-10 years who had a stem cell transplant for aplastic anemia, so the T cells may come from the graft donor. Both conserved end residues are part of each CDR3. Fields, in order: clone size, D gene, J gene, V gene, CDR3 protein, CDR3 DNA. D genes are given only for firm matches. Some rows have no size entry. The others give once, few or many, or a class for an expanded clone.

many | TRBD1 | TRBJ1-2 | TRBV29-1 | CSVDRQGSSGYTF | TGCAGCGTTGATAGACAGGGTAGTAGTGGCTACACCTTC
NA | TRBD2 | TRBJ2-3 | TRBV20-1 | CSAASFREGPDTQYF | TGCAGTGCTGCTAGCTTCCGGGAGGGCCCAGATACGCAGTATTTT
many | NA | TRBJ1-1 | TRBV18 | CASSRRQENTEAFF | TGTGCCAGCTCACGGCGTCAGGAAAACACTGAAGCTTTCTTT
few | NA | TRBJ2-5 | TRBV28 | CASSFIGYQETQYF | TGTGCCAGCAGTTTTATAGGGTATCAAGAGACCCAGTACTTC
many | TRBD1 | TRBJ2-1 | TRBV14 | CASSRPGTGHNEQFF | TGTGCCAGCAGCCGTCCCGGGACAGGGCACAATGAGCAGTTCTTC
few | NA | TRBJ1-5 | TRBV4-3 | CASSQDNRLLGGNQPQHF | TGCGCCAGCAGCCAAGATAATAGACTCCTTGGAGGCAATCAGCCCCAGCATTTT
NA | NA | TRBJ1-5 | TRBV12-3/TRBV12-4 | CASSLAQSQRQPQHF | TGTGCCAGCAGTTTAGCGCAGTCCCAGAGGCAGCCCCAGCATTTT
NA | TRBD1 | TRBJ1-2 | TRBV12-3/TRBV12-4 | CASSFKGAVNYGYTF | TGTGCCAGCAGTTTCAAGGGGGCGGTAAACTATGGCTACACCTTC
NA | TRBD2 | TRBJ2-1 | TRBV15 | CATSRGLAATDEQFF | TGTGCCACCAGCAGGGGACTAGCGGCCACGGATGAGCAGTTCTTC
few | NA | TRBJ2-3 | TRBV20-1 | CSARDSGGRPSTDTQYF | TGCAGTGCTAGAGATAGTGGAGGAAGGCCTAGCACAGATACGCAGTATTTT
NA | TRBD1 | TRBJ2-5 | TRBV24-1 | CATRAQGEETQYF | TGTGCCACCAGAGCACAGGGGGAAGAGACCCAGTACTTC
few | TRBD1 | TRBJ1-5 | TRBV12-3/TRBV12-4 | CASSFGQDYQPQHF | TGTGCCAGCAGTTTCGGACAGGATTATCAGCCCCAGCATTTT
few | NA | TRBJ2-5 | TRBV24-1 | CATSESGVGETQYF | TGTGCCACCAGTGAGTCGGGAGTAGGAGAGACCCAGTACTTC
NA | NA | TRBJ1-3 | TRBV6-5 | CASSYDRTSGNTIYF | TGTGCCAGCAGTTACGACCGGACCTCTGGAAACACCATATATTTT
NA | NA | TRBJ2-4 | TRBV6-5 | CASSYRSLGRGLAKNIQYF | TGTGCCAGCAGTTACCGATCTCTGGGGAGAGGGCTAGCCAAAAACATTCAGTACTTC
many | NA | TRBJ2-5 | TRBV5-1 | CASRVTGGETQYF | TGCGCCAGCAGAGTGACGGGTGGAGAGACCCAGTACTTC
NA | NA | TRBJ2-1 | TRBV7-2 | CASSLWAGTGNEQFF | TGTGCCAGCAGCTTATGGGCAGGGACGGGGAATGAGCAGTTCTTC
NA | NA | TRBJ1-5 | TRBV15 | CATSRETKQPQHF | TGTGCCACCAGCAGAGAGACCAAGCAGCCCCAGCATTTT
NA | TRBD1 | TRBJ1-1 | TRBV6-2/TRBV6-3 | CASSSGTGRGFGTSTEAFF | TGTGCCAGCAGCTCCGGGACAGGGAGAGGGTTTGGCACCAGCACTGAAGCTTTCTTT
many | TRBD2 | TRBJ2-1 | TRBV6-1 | CASSGLAPLYNEQFF | TGTGCCAGCAGTGGACTAGCGCCTCTCTACAATGAGCAGTTCTTC
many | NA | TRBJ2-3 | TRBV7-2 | CASSLRGRDTQYF | TGTGCCAGCAGCTTAAGAGGGCGGGATACGCAGTATTTT
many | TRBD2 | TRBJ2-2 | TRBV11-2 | CASSSRTSGTTGELFF | TGTGCCAGCAGCTCCCGGACTAGCGGGACCACCGGGGAGCTGTTTTTT
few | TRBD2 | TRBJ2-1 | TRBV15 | CATGVLAGLYNEQFF | TGTGCCACCGGAGTACTAGCGGGGCTCTACAATGAGCAGTTCTTC
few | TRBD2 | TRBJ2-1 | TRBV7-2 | CASSWTWTSVRDNEQFF | TGTGCCAGCAGCTGGACCTGGACTAGCGTCAGAGACAATGAGCAGTTCTTC
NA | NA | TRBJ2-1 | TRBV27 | CASSFLAISYDEQFF | TGTGCCAGCAGTTTTTTAGCGATCTCCTACGATGAGCAGTTCTTC
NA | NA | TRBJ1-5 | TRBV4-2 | CASSQDPNQPQHF | TGTGCCAGCAGCCAAGACCCCAATCAGCCCCAGCATTTT
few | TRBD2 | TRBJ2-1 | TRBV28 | CASSYPLGGSSYNEQFF | TGTGCCAGCAGTTACCCCCTTGGCGGGAGCTCCTACAATGAGCAGTTCTTC
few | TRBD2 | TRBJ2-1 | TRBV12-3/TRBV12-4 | CASSQTSGRVREQFF | TGTGCCAGCAGTCAAACTAGCGGGAGGGTCCGTGAGCAGTTCTTC
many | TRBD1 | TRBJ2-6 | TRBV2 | CASSWDSSGANVLTF | TGTGCCAGCTCATGGGACAGCTCTGGGGCCAACGTCCTGACTTTC
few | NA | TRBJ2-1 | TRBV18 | CASSPGGGSTYEQFF | TGTGCCAGCTCACCAGGGGGCGGTTCTACATATGAGCAGTTCTTC
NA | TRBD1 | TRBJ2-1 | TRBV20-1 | CSARPTMDRAHNEQFF | TGCAGTGCTAGACCTACCATGGACAGGGCCCACAATGAGCAGTTCTTC
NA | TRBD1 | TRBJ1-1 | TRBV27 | CASSRQGGAGEAFF | TGTGCCAGCAGTAGGCAGGGGGGCGCCGGTGAAGCTTTCTTT
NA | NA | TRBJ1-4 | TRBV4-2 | CASSQPEVNRIHFF | TGTGCCAGCAGCCAACCAGAGGTTAACAGGATCCACTTTTTT
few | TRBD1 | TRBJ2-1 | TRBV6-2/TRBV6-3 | CASRQSGQGHNEQFF | TGTGCCAGCAGACAATCGGGACAGGGACACAATGAGCAGTTCTTC
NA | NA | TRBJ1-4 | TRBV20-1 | CSAPAWAGNEKLFF | TGCAGTGCACCCGCATGGGCGGGTAATGAAAAACTGTTTTTT
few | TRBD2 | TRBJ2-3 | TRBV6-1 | CASTRTSGGPDTQYF | TGTGCCAGCACCCGGACTAGCGGGGGGCCGGATACGCAGTATTTT
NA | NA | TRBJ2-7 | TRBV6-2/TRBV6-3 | CASSYPPGPNYEQYF | TGTGCCAGCAGTTACCCCCCAGGACCTAACTACGAGCAGTACTTC
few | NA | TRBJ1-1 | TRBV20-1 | CSSNGGTVLNTEAFF | TGCAGTTCTAATGGGGGAACGGTTTTGAACACTGAAGCTTTCTTT
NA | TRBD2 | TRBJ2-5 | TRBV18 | CASSTWLAGGPQETQYF | TGTGCCAGCTCAACCTGGCTAGCGGGAGGTCCCCAAGAGACCCAGTACTTC
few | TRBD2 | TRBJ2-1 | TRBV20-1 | CSARVKTGGSYNEQFF | TGCAGTGCTAGAGTGAAAACGGGAGGTTCCTACAATGAGCAGTTCTTC
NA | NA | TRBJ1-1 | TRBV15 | CATSRRNDRSNTEAFF | TGTGCCACCAGCAGACGAAACGACAGGTCAAACACTGAAGCTTTCTTT
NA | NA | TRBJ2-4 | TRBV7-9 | CASSLISTVGDIQYF | TGTGCCAGCAGCTTAATCTCGACAGTTGGAGACATTCAGTACTTC
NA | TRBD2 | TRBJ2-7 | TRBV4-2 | CASSQDPPGLAGSDEQYF | TGTGCCAGCAGCCAAGATCCCCCGGGACTAGCGGGATCGGACGAGCAGTACTTC
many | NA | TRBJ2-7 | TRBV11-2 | CASSFGRGSYEQYF | TGTGCCAGCAGCTTCGGGAGAGGGTCCTACGAGCAGTACTTC
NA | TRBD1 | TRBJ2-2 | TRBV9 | CASSAHWTGITGELFF | TGTGCCAGCAGCGCCCATTGGACAGGGATTACCGGGGAGCTGTTTTTT
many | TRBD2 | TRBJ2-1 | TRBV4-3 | CASSQGSPPSGRGNEQFF | TGCGCCAGCAGCCAAGGTAGCCCGCCTAGCGGGAGAGGCAATGAGCAGTTCTTC
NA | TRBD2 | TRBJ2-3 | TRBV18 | CASSPQLPPGLAGGTDTQYF | TGTGCCAGCTCACCTCAGCTCCCCCCGGGACTAGCGGGGGGCACAGATACGCAGTATTTT
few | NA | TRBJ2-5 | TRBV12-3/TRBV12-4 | CASSFDIPIYF | TGTGCCAGCAGTTTTGATATTCCCATTTACTTC
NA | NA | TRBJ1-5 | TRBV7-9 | CATTDSDIQPQHF | TGTGCCACCACGGACAGTGATATTCAGCCCCAGCATTTT
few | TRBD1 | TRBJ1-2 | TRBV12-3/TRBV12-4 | CASSGPGQLYGYTF | TGTGCCAGCAGTGGGCCGGGACAGCTCTATGGCTACACCTTC
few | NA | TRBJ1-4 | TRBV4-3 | CASSQDGRGFGEKLFF | TGCGCCAGCAGCCAAGACGGGCGGGGGTTCGGTGAAAAACTGTTTTTT
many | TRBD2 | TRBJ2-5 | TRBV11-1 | CASSLWLAGKGETQYF | TGTGCCAGCAGCTTATGGCTAGCGGGGAAGGGGGAGACCCAGTACTTC
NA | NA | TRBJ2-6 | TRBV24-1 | CATSSGLSGANVLTF | TGTGCCACCAGTTCAGGGCTCTCTGGGGCCAACGTCCTGACTTTC
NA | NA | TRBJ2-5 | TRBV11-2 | CASSLGPGGQSQYF | TGTGCCAGCAGCTTAGGACCTGGGGGTCAGTCCCAGTACTTC
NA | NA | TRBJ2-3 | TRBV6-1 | CASSEYRVHRTDTQYF | TGTGCCAGCAGTGAATACAGGGTTCACCGCACAGATACGCAGTATTTT
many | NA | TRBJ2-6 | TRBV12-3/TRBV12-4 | CASRSSGANVLTF | TGTGCCAGCAGGAGCTCTGGGGCCAACGTCCTGACTTTC
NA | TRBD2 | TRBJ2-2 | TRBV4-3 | CASSQVVGRTPGELFF | TGCGCCAGCAGCCAAGTCGTCGGGAGGACCCCCGGGGAGCTGTTTTTT
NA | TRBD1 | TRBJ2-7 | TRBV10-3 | CAISSGGETYEQYF | TGTGCCATAAGCTCAGGGGGCGAGACCTACGAGCAGTACTTC
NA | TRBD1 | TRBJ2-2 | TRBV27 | CASRPRGRSTGELFF | TGTGCCAGTCGTCCCAGGGGGCGCTCCACCGGGGAGCTGTTTTTT